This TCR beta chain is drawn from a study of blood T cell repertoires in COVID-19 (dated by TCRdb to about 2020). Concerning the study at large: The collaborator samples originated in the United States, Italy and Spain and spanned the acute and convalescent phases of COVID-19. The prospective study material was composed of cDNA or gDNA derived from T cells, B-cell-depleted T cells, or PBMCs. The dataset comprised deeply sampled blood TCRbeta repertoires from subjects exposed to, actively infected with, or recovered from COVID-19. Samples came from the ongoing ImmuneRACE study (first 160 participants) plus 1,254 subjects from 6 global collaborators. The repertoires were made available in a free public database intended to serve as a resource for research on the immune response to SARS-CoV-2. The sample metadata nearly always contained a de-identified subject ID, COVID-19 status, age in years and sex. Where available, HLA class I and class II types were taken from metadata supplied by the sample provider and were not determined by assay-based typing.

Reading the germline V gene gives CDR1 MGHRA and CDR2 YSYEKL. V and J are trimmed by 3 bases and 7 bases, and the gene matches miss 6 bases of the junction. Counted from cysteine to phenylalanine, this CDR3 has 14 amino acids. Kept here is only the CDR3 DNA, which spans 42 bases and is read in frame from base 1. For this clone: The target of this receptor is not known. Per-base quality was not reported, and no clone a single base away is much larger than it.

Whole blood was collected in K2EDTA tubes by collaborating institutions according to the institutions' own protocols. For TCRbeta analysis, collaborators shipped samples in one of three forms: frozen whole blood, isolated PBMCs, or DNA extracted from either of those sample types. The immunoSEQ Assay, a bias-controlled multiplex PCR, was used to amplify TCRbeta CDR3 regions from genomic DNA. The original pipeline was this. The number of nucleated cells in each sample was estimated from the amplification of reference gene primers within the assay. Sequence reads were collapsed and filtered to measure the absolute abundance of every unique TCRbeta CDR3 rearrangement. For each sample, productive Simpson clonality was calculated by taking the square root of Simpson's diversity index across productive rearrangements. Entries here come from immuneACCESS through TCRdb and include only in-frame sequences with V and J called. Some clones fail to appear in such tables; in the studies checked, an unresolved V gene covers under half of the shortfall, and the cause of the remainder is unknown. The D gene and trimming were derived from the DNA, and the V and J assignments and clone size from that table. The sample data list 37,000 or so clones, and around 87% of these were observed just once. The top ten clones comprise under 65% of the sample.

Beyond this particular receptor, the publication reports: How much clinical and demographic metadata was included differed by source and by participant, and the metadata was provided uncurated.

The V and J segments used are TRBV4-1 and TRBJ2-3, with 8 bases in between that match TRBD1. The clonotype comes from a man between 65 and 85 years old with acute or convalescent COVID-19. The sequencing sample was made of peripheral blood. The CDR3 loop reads CASSQGQAPHTQYF. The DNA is TGCGCCAGCAGCCAGGGACAGGCTCCTCATACGCAGTATTTT.